The rows below give T cell receptor beta chains drawn from one sample of a study of blood T cell repertoires in COVID-19. Sequenced by immunoSEQ multiplex PCR; TCRdb stores in-frame clones only, minus some. The data hold roughly 200,000 clones, with about 84% observed a single time. Sequencing was done on a sample of peripheral blood. These receptors came from a person aged 65 to 85 with COVID-19, enrolled during active disease. Both conserved end residues are part of each CDR3. Each record gives: clone size, J gene, V gene, D gene, CDR3 DNA, CDR3 protein. D genes are given only for firm matches. The listing skips clone size in some rows; elsewhere it reads once, few, many or a size class.

size: -
J: TRBJ1-3
V: TRBV7-2
D: TRBD1
DNA: TGTGCCAGCAGTTCGGGGACAGTTTCTGGAAACACCATATATTTT
CDR3: CASSSGTVSGNTIYF

size: -
J: TRBJ2-2
V: TRBV4-3
D: TRBD2
DNA: TGCGCCAGCAGCCAAGATCTTTCAGCGGGGTACGCGAACACCGGGGAGCTGTTTTTT
CDR3: CASSQDLSAGYANTGELFF

size: -
J: TRBJ1-1
V: TRBV7-2
D: -
DNA: TGTGCCAGCACCTCAGACACGCAGAACACTGAAGCTTTCTTT
CDR3: CASTSDTQNTEAFF

size: -
J: TRBJ2-5
V: TRBV10-3
D: TRBD2
DNA: TGTGCCATCAGTGGGGTAGCGGGGGGGCAAGGAGAGACCCAGTACTTC
CDR3: CAISGVAGGQGETQYF

size: -
J: TRBJ2-5
V: TRBV14
D: -
DNA: TGTGCCAGCAGCCAAGTTAGAGAGACCCAGTACTTC
CDR3: CASSQVRETQYF

size: -
J: TRBJ1-1
V: TRBV5-1
D: -
DNA: TGCGCCAGCAGCCTGGGGGGAGGTACTGAAGCTTTCTTT
CDR3: CASSLGGGTEAFF

size: -
J: TRBJ1-5
V: TRBV28
D: -
DNA: TGTGCCAGCAGTTCAGGAACCCTACAGCCCCAGCATTTT
CDR3: CASSSGTLQPQHF

size: -
J: TRBJ2-1
V: TRBV12-5
D: -
DNA: TGTGCTAGTGGTTTGGTACTGGGCCGAGACAGGTGGTACAATGAGCAGTTCTTC
CDR3: CASGLVLGRDRWYNEQFF

size: -
J: TRBJ2-1
V: TRBV7-9
D: -
DNA: TGTGCCAGCAGCAACCGGGACTGGCTCTTC
CDR3: CASSNRDWLF

size: -
J: TRBJ1-4
V: TRBV19
D: TRBD1
DNA: TGTGCCAGTAGTATAGATCAACCGGGACAGGGGAATCATTCTCCTAATGAAAAACTGTTTTTT
CDR3: CASSIDQPGQGNHSPNEKLFF

size: -
J: TRBJ2-5
V: TRBV9
D: TRBD1
DNA: TGTGCCAGCAGCGCTGGGACAGACCAAGAGACCCAGTACTTC
CDR3: CASSAGTDQETQYF

size: -
J: TRBJ2-6
V: TRBV19
D: -
DNA: TGTGCCAGTAGTATAGTCGCGGGGGCCAACGTCCTGACTTTC
CDR3: CASSIVAGANVLTF

size: -
J: TRBJ1-4
V: TRBV19
D: TRBD1
DNA: TGTGCCAGTAGCATGACAGGGGTCGATGAAAAACTGTTTTTT
CDR3: CASSMTGVDEKLFF

size: -
J: TRBJ2-3
V: TRBV5-6
D: TRBD1
DNA: TGTGCCAGCAACCGGGACAGGGTCGCAGATACGCAGTATTTT
CDR3: CASNRDRVADTQYF

size: -
J: TRBJ1-3
V: TRBV14
D: -
DNA: TGTGCCAGCAGCCAGGTAGATGGAAACACCATATATTTT
CDR3: CASSQVDGNTIYF

size: few
J: TRBJ1-5
V: TRBV30
D: -
DNA: TGTGCCTGGAGACAGAGCCAGGGGCAGCCCCAGCATTTT
CDR3: CAWRQSQGQPQHF

size: -
J: TRBJ1-5
V: TRBV7-2
D: TRBD1
DNA: TGTGCCAGCACCCAGACAGGGAGGCAGCCCCAGCATTTT
CDR3: CASTQTGRQPQHF

size: -
J: TRBJ2-7
V: TRBV3-1/TRBV3-2
D: -
DNA: TGTGCCAGCAGCCAATCCTCCAGGGTTTACGAGCAGTACTTC
CDR3: CASSQSSRVYEQYF

size: -
J: TRBJ2-6
V: TRBV10-3
D: TRBD2
DNA: TGTGCCATCACGAGCGACGTTGGGGGGGTTGCTGGGGCCAACGTCCTGACTTTC
CDR3: CAITSDVGGVAGANVLTF

size: -
J: TRBJ2-5
V: TRBV7-3
D: -
DNA: TGTGCCAGCAGCGTTGGACATCAAGAGACCCAGTACTTC
CDR3: CASSVGHQETQYF

size: -
J: TRBJ1-2
V: TRBV28
D: -
DNA: TGTGCCAGCAGTTTAAGCCAACCCGGGGGCTACACCTTC
CDR3: CASSLSQPGGYTF

size: -
J: TRBJ1-1
V: TRBV7-8
D: -
DNA: TGTGCCAGCAGCCTATATACTGAAGCTTTCTTT
CDR3: CASSLYTEAFF

size: -
J: TRBJ1-5
V: TRBV5-6
D: TRBD1
DNA: TGTGCCAGCAGCGCCGGGACAGGAATAAGCAATCAGCCCCAGCATTTT
CDR3: CASSAGTGISNQPQHF

size: once
J: TRBJ2-7
V: TRBV3-1/TRBV3-2
D: TRBD2
DNA: TGTGCCAGCAGCCAATGGACTAGCGGGGGGATGAACGAGCAGTACTTC
CDR3: CASSQWTSGGMNEQYF

size: -
J: TRBJ2-7
V: TRBV15
D: TRBD2
DNA: TGTGCCACCAGCCCAAGTCCCGGGACTAGCGGGAGTGTCTGGGACGAGCAGTACTTC
CDR3: CATSPSPGTSGSVWDEQYF

size: -
J: TRBJ2-5
V: TRBV29-1
D: TRBD2
DNA: TGCAGCGTTGAATTGTGGAGCGGGGGGCCTCAAGGGGAGACCCAGTACTTC
CDR3: CSVELWSGGPQGETQYF

size: -
J: TRBJ2-1
V: TRBV19
D: TRBD2
DNA: TGTGCCAGTAGTATTGGGGCGGGAGGGCCCGACAATGAGCAGTTCTTC
CDR3: CASSIGAGGPDNEQFF

size: -
J: TRBJ2-1
V: TRBV4-1
D: TRBD2
DNA: TGCGCCAGCAGCCCAAACCTTTCTAGCGGGGGGGCCTACAATGAGCAGTTCTTC
CDR3: CASSPNLSSGGAYNEQFF

size: -
J: TRBJ1-5
V: TRBV24-1
D: TRBD1
DNA: TGTGCCACCAGTGACCCGACAGGGCTCCAGCATTTT
CDR3: CATSDPTGLQHF

size: -
J: TRBJ2-3
V: TRBV9
D: TRBD1
DNA: TGTGCCAGCAGCTCCAGACAGGGGGCAGATACGCAGTATTTT
CDR3: CASSSRQGADTQYF

size: -
J: TRBJ1-2
V: TRBV28
D: TRBD1
DNA: TGTGCCAGCAGTTTATTACAGGGGAACTCGGCCTTC
CDR3: CASSLLQGNSAF

size: -
J: TRBJ1-2
V: TRBV19
D: -
DNA: TGTGCCAGTAGTCTCGACAGCCTAGCTAACTATGGCTACACCTTC
CDR3: CASSLDSLANYGYTF

size: -
J: TRBJ2-5
V: TRBV4-3
D: -
DNA: TGCGCCAGCAGCCAAGATCTTCCGGAGACCCAGTACTTC
CDR3: CASSQDLPETQYF

size: -
J: TRBJ2-2
V: TRBV9
D: TRBD1
DNA: TGTGCCAGCACGAGGACAGGGGTAAACACCGGGGAGCTGTTTTTT
CDR3: CASTRTGVNTGELFF

size: few
J: TRBJ2-3
V: TRBV9
D: -
DNA: TGTGCCAGCAGCGTTAGCGGAGTTGGGGATACGCAGTATTTT
CDR3: CASSVSGVGDTQYF

size: -
J: TRBJ2-1
V: TRBV18
D: TRBD1
DNA: TGTGCCAGCTCACCCGGGACAGGGAACTACAATGAGCAGTTCTTC
CDR3: CASSPGTGNYNEQFF

size: few
J: TRBJ2-1
V: TRBV5-1
D: -
DNA: TGCGCCAGCAGCTTGGTGGCTTCCGGAGAGCTAACGTACAATGAGCAGTTCTTC
CDR3: CASSLVASGELTYNEQFF